The sample holds a few counts of the clone carrying this TCR beta chain. The antigen is unknown. These data are taken from a study of blood T cells in healthy people across ages. Notes on the study in general: Naive and antigen-experienced cells were not separated, limiting conclusive comparison.

Sample-barcoded 5' priming and a J-beta primer mix drove a second PCR of about 7 to 11 cycles. TCRdb itself ran the 5' RACE reads through MiXCR, one entry per CDR3 protein. The table has around 650,000 distinct CDR3 sequences, roughly two fifths seen once; the top ten hold 30%. CDR1 and CDR2 (germline): DFQATT, SNEGSKA (reference sequence). The V gene lost 3 bases and the J gene lost 6 bases, with 12 bases spanning the gap. The CDR3 extends over 13 amino acids. Sample: blood. V usage is TRBV20-1 and J usage is TRBJ2-1, with D hard to call. This receptor was identified in a man older than 75 in good health. CDR3 sequence: CSARPGGRNEQFF. CDR3 coding DNA: TGCAGTGCTAGGCCAGGCGGTCGCAATGAGCAGTTCTTC.